This TCR beta chain was recorded in a study of beta chain features in type 1 diabetes. Across the study: Across all samples, around 98 million sorted cells were examined.

Overall study findings and caveats: Shorter templates may be favored by PCR, equally so in patients and controls. All four CD4+ subsets from Type 1 diabetes patients carried moderately but significantly shorter TCRB CDR3s. Cells carrying high TCR expression could end up over-represented when cDNA is sequenced.

This CDR3 contains 15 residues. Germline CDR1 is MGHDK and CDR2 is SYGVNS. V trimming: 1 base; J trimming: 5 bases; junction bases outside the gene matches: 6. Reverse transcribing all isolated RNA meant expressed TCRB transcripts were sequenced. Profiled with immunoSEQ multiplex PCR; TCRdb holds only in-frame clones, not every one. This sample has about 270,000 clones, with over 11% found just once. For this clone: Its antigen is currently unknown.

The sequence was collected from a man younger than 45 with type 1 diabetes. The sample taken for sequencing was naive CD4+ T cells from blood. The chain uses TRBV25-1 and TRBJ2-5; 8 nucleotides match TRBD1. The CDR3 DNA follows: TGTGCCAGCAGTGAATTCAGGGGGCGGATGGAGACCCAGTACTTC. Protein sequence: CASSEFRGRMETQYF.